This is a list of T cell receptor beta chains from one sample in a study of T-cell memory formation after mild COVID-19. From the 5' RACE reads, TCRdb called clonotypes with MiXCR, one entry per CDR3 protein. This repertoire shows under 300,000 distinct CDR3 sequences, 16% found once; its top ten account for about 3.5%. Sequenced sample: PBMCs or a T cell subset sorted from them (not recorded which). These receptors came from a man younger than 35 who had mild COVID-19 (a few samples of this study predate the infection). Cell type and time point are not known. Each CDR3 is given without its conserved first and last residue.

14	TRBV5-1	TRBJ2-1	ASSLGTGPGSNEQF
11	TRBV7-2	TRBJ1-2	ASSLATDYGYT
15	TRBV11-2	TRBJ1-4	ASSSRAGTEFREKLF
10	TRBV4-2	TRBJ1-5	ASSQDGQPQH
10	TRBV7-2	TRBJ2-7	ASTRRRNEQY
14	TRBV5-1	TRBJ1-5	ASSANRPYSNQPQH
11	TRBV20-1	TRBJ2-1	SATRTGYNEQF
15	TRBV7-2	TRBJ2-6	ASSLGFRSSGANVLT
12	TRBV7-2	TRBJ1-3	ASSRQGAGNTIY
14	TRBV6-5	TRBJ1-1	ASSYSWGVGNTEAF
14	TRBV25-1	TRBJ2-3	ASSEISGGPTDTQY
11	TRBV6-2/TRBV6-3	TRBJ2-2	ASSILSTGELF
12	TRBV28	TRBJ2-3	ASSTTGSQDTQY
12	TRBV12-3/TRBV12-4	TRBJ1-6	ASGAFGTNSPLH
11	TRBV12-3/TRBV12-4	TRBJ2-5	ASSLNSQETQY
11	TRBV2	TRBJ1-6	ASWAGVNSPLH
10	TRBV3-1	TRBJ2-1	ASSLRYNEQF
12	TRBV6-2/TRBV6-3	TRBJ2-3	ASSSGTPPDTQY
10	TRBV20-1	TRBJ1-2	SASWQNYGYT
10	TRBV20-1	TRBJ2-5	SAREVEETQY
12	TRBV5-1	TRBJ2-7	ASSFVAGLYEQY
14	TRBV6-2/TRBV6-3	TRBJ2-1	ASRTIQGSSYNEQF
11	TRBV12-3/TRBV12-4	TRBJ2-5	ASSLVTSGTQY
11	TRBV11-2	TRBJ2-2	ASSPSGAGELF
11	TRBV2	TRBJ1-1	ASSVEVSSEAF
13	TRBV3-1	TRBJ2-3	ASSRVVASTDTQY
12	TRBV15	TRBJ2-3	ATSRGQLPDTQY
11	TRBV5-1	TRBJ1-1	ASSFEGATGSF
14	TRBV9	TRBJ2-7	ASSTGSGQGLHEQY
14	TRBV4-1	TRBJ2-5	ASSQFGLAELETQY
13	TRBV27	TRBJ2-5	ASSPGQGNQETQY
12	TRBV2	TRBJ1-2	ASSRTLTNYGYT
15	TRBV5-1	TRBJ1-6	ASSLAPATGGNSPLH
11	TRBV12-3/TRBV12-4	TRBJ1-2	ASSSGRASGYT
10	TRBV11-3	TRBJ2-1	ASSYSGGPLF
10	TRBV18	TRBJ1-1	ASAGVISEAF
12	TRBV7-9	TRBJ2-3	ASSSYDWPDTQY
13	TRBV5-6	TRBJ2-7	ASSSQGDPTYEQY
13	TRBV7-2	TRBJ1-1	ASSLNLGTLDEAF
16	TRBV5-6	TRBJ2-5	ASSFSSGGAALQETQY
11	TRBV20-1	TRBJ1-2	SALGAGSTGYT
15	TRBV12-5	TRBJ1-1	ASGLGTGTAANTEAF
11	TRBV7-2	TRBJ2-3	ASSLTETDTQY
9	TRBV25-1	TRBJ1-1	ASSGRTEAF
13	TRBV7-3	TRBJ2-2	ASSTGQSGTGELF
13	TRBV6-5	TRBJ1-5	ASRERAGAPQPQH
14	TRBV4-3	TRBJ2-1	ASSQETSGGYNEQF
13	TRBV28	TRBJ2-3	ASSPSGGPLDTQY
13	TRBV6-5	TRBJ1-2	ASSYRGQGAYGYT
12	TRBV4-3	TRBJ1-1	ASSQDDRGREAF
12	TRBV6-1	TRBJ2-7	ASRYRGRMGEQY
13	TRBV5-1	TRBJ2-2	ASSFGTASAGELF
11	TRBV7-2	TRBJ2-5	ASSLRRQETQY
14	TRBV4-1	TRBJ2-2	ASSPRGPRNTGELF